The 2 T cell receptor beta chains in this list originate from one sample, sequenced in a study of control samples from healthy donors and cancer patients. Measured with immunoSEQ multiplex PCR; TCRdb has only the in-frame clones, and not every one. The sample lists approximately 150,000 clones; about 91% were seen once. Sequenced sample: blood. The receptors derive from a man aged 25 to 40 in good health.

The chain has TRBV9 and TRBJ1-4; D gene uncertain. CDR1 is SGDLS, CDR2 YYNGEE, per germline. V was pared by 1 base and J by 0 bases, with 7 bases between. This CDR3 contains 15 residues. The CDR3 DNA reads TGTGCCAGCAGCGTAATGGGTACAACTAATGAAAAACTGTTTTTT. Residues: CASSVMGTTNEKLFF.

The gene calls are TRBV3-1 (or the pseudogene TRBV3-2) and TRBJ1-2; tentatively, D is TRBD1 (5 bases). With 5 bases removed from V and 6 bases from J, the gap between germline ends came to 19 bases. This CDR3 comprises 15 residues. Germline assignment: CDR1 LGHDT and CDR2 YNNKEL (reference sequence). The CDR3 sequence: CASSSLGPFNDGYTF. The CDR3 DNA sequence: TGTGCCAGCAGCTCTTTGGGGCCCTTTAATGATGGCTACACCTTC.